This paragraph reports one T cell receptor beta chain. Treatment: approximately 18 received Ad26.COV2.S at low or high dose, single or two shots; five or six received placebo; per-sample allocation not given. Following the first vaccine or placebo injection, samples were taken on day 63. Recruitment in Boston yielded a donor of adult age, 18-55 years. Ad26 vector vaccine expressed Wuhan-strain SARS-CoV-2 spike. The data were taken from a study of Ad26.COV2.S vaccination and SARS-CoV-2 variants. Overall study: It was the COV1001 Ad26.COV2.S trial arm that included the donor. Into the muscle, Ad26.COV2.S was dosed once or twice, 56 days apart.

The germline V and J ends were trimmed by 6 bases and 8 bases, with 11 bases remaining between them. CDR1 and CDR2 (germline): MDHEN, SYDVKM. CDR3 length: 12 residues. This table comes from immunoSEQ multiplex PCR, and its TCRdb copy is limited to in-frame clones, with some not included. The sample contains 350,000 to 400,000 clones, over 75% of which appear only once. The V and J genes are TRBV28 and TRBJ2-1; D perhaps matches TRBD1 (5 bases). The source was peripheral blood, collected in a trial of Ad26.COV2.S vaccine versus placebo. The receptor comes from a person between 18 and 65 years old who received the Ad26.COV2.S COVID-19 vaccine or a placebo. The CDR3 reads CASRPTDYEQFF. DNA for the CDR3: TGTGCCAGCAGGCCGACAGATTATGAGCAGTTCTTC.